This T cell receptor (beta chain) is from a study of cytomegalovirus exposure and HLA in healthy donors. Study as a whole: A preliminary data release comprised roughly 80 million unique TCRs obtained from HLA-typed donors. Study-level findings and limits: One variant, a missense change in DCLRE1C, was linked in a later analysis to TCR beta V- and J-gene trimming.

With 60 Vbeta and 13 Jbeta primers, the PCR was carried out. Authors' analysis steps: Later reanalysis found 80 million or so unique TCR beta chains, some 10 million of them shared. TCRdb keeps only in-frame clones here, not all; method: immunoSEQ multiplex PCR. Clone size and V and J calls were adopted from that table, with D and trimming inferred from the DNA. The sample carries tens of thousands of clones, under 80% recorded once. About this clone: Its target is not known.

Germline loops: CDR1 MDHEN, CDR2 SYDVKM. CDR3 length: 15 residues. V is TRBV28 and J is TRBJ2-5, with TRBD1 matching 7 bases. The J call could be wrong; TRBJ2-7 is a better fit for the DNA end. The specimen sequenced was PBMCs. This sequence originates from a male donor in good health and CMV-seropositive. The CDR3 is CASSPQGIPLSEQYF. Written as DNA, the CDR3 is TGTGCCAGCAGTCCACAGGGGATTCCCCTATCCGAGCAGTACTTC.